A single sample is the source of the 4 T cell receptor beta chains below, sequenced in a study of vaccination and CD4 T cells after COVID-19. Their target antigens are unknown. With the Oncomine TCR Beta short-read assay, DNA from cultured CD4+ T cells was sequenced. TCRdb reprocessed the PCR reads via MiXCR and lists one record per CDR3 protein. The table includes about 4,100 distinct CDR3 sequences, less than 25% detected once. Regarding treatment: approximately nine-day PBMC culture with coronavirus spike peptide pools or control peptides (ViraFEST assay). The sequenced sample was CD4+ T cells from blood, cultured in vitro. The receptors originated from a human donor who had recovered from COVID-19.

This clonotype was counted a few times. This chain uses TRBV7-9 with TRBJ2-5, with D perhaps matching TRBD2 (7 bases). Germline assignment: CDR1 SEHNR and CDR2 FQNEAQ (reference sequence). Trimming removed 2 bases from V and 6 bases from J, with 16 bases in between. The CDR3 consists of 15 residues. The chain's CDR3 is CASSLSGGGGQTQYF. DNA of the CDR3: TGTGCCAGCAGCTTATCTGGGGGCGGGGGCCAGACCCAGTACTTC.

This clonotype was counted a few times. The chain links TRBV10-3 to TRBJ2-1; possible D gene TRBD2, 6 bases. CDR1 is ENHRY, CDR2 SYGVKD, per germline. The CDR3 totals 14 residues. V was trimmed by 9 bases and J by 5 bases, leaving 17 bases between them. The CDR3 DNA sequence: TGTGCCATTTCAGACGGCCCGGGGGACAATGAGCAGTTCTTC. It is translated as CAISDGPGDNEQFF.

V is TRBV4-1 and J is TRBJ1-4, with 8 bases fitting TRBD1. Trimming removed 4 bases from V and 4 bases from J; junction bases left unmatched: 5. This CDR3 is 15 amino acids long. Germline V CDR1 and CDR2: MGHRA, YSYEKL. The CDR3 loop reads CASSLWTGRNEKLFF. The CDR3 bases are TGCGCCAGCAGCCTCTGGACAGGGCGTAATGAAAAACTGTTTTTT.

The genes are TRBV7-9 and TRBJ2-1; 9 bases are shared with TRBD2. The CDR3 runs to 15 residues. V lost 1 base and J lost 7; bases outside the gene matches: 5. The germline CDR1 and CDR2 sequences are SEHNR and FQNEAQ (reference sequence). The CDR3: CASSLGTSAVNEQFF. Written as DNA, the CDR3 is TGTGCCAGCAGCTTAGGGACTAGCGCCGTTAATGAGCAGTTCTTC.